A selection of T cell receptor beta chains follows, all from one sample in a study of blood T cells in healthy people across ages. One entry per CDR3 protein, called by TCRdb with MiXCR from the 5' RACE reads. The table lists 650,000 to 800,000 distinct CDR3 sequences, more than 40% of them singletons. The source material was blood. The receptors originated from a man in his fifties or sixties in good health. Each CDR3 is given without its conserved first and last residue. Expanded clones are given a class, and other clones once, few, many or no size at all.

v_call	clone_size	cdr3_aa
TRBV18	NA	ASSPTGVDTQY
TRBV4-3	NA	ASSQAYRKASSDTQY
TRBV20-1	NA	SARTSGDHYNEQY
TRBV4-1	NA	ASSQLAGGFADTQY
TRBV4-1	NA	ASSRHRDSSYEQY
TRBV5-5	NA	ASSLGTPQPKLWGYT
TRBV6-1	few	ASRDLGGGRTEAF
TRBV6-1	NA	AIRPGVGTEAF
TRBV29-1	NA	SVDPGWGTEAF
TRBV29-1	few	SVGPGHSNTEAF